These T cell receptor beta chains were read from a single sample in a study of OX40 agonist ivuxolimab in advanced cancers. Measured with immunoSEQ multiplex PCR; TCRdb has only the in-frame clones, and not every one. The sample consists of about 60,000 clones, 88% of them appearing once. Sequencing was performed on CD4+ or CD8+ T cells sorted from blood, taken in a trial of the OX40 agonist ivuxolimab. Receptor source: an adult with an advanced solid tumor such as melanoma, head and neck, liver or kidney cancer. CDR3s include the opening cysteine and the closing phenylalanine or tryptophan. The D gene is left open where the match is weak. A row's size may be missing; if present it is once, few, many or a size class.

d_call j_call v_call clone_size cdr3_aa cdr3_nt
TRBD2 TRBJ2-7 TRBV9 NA CAGSVGGGSFYEQYF TGTGCCGGCAGCGTAGGCGGGGGGAGCTTCTACGAGCAGTACTTC
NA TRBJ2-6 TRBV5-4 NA CASRPPTAAGANVLTF TGTGCCAGCAGACCCCCTACTGCGGCTGGGGCCAACGTCCTGACTTTC
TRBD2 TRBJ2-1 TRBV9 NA CASSVSGTSGRASSHEQFF TGTGCCAGCAGCGTTTCCGGGACTAGCGGGAGGGCCAGTAGTCATGAGCAGTTCTTC
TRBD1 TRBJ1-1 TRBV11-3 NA CASSFHRGGEAFF TGTGCCAGCAGCTTTCACAGGGGTGGTGAAGCTTTCTTT
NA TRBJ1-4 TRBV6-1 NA CASSTGFQINEKLFF TGTGCCAGCAGTACAGGGTTTCAGATTAATGAAAAACTGTTTTTT
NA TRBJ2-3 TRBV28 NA CASISRANTQYF TGTGCCAGCATCTCTAGAGCTAATACGCAGTATTTT
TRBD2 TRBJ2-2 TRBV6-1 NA CASRREGNTGELFF TGTGCCAGCAGGAGGGAGGGTAACACCGGGGAGCTGTTTTTT
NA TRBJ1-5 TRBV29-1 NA CSAVDRLDSNQPQHF TGCAGCGCTGTCGACAGGCTTGATAGCAATCAGCCCCAGCATTTT
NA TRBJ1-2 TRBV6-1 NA CASSEAQGDYGYTF TGTGCCAGCAGTGAAGCTCAGGGAGACTATGGCTACACCTTC
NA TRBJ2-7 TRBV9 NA CASSSPGEENEQYF TGTGCCAGCAGCTCCCCTGGGGAAGAAAACGAGCAGTACTTC
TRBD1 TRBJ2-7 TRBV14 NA CASSQTGGYEQYF TGTGCCAGCAGCCAGACAGGGGGGTACGAGCAGTACTTC
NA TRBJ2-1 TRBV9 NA CASSKVGNEQFF TGTGCCAGCAGCAAGGTTGGCAATGAGCAGTTCTTC
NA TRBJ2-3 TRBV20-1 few CSARYTDTQYF TGCAGTGCTAGATACACAGATACGCAGTATTTT
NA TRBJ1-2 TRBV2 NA CASRRPGSSYGYTF TGTGCCAGCAGGCGTCCGGGGAGTTCCTATGGCTACACCTTC
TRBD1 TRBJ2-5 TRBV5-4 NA CASSSRQGIDETQYF TGTGCCAGCAGCTCCCGACAGGGAATCGATGAGACCCAGTACTTC
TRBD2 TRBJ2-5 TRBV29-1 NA CSVGGGQETQYF TGCAGCGTTGGCGGGGGTCAAGAGACCCAGTACTTC
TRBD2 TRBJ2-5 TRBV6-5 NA CASSYHLAGGQETQYF TGTGCCAGCAGTTACCATCTAGCGGGAGGGCAAGAGACCCAGTACTTC
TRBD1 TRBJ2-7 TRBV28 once CASTPSGQGAYEQYF TGTGCCAGCACTCCATCGGGGCAGGGGGCCTACGAGCAGTACTTC
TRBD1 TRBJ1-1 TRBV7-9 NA CASSLQGATEAFF TGTGCCAGCAGTTTACAGGGGGCCACTGAAGCTTTCTTT
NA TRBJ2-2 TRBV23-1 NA CASSQSSGGIAGELFF TGCGCCAGCAGTCAATCGTCTGGAGGGATCGCCGGGGAGCTGTTTTTT
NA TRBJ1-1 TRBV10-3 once CATGYKNTEAFF TGTGCCACCGGGTACAAGAACACTGAAGCTTTCTTT
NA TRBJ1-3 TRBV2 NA CASSAGEFGNTIYF TGTGCCAGCAGTGCCGGGGAATTTGGAAACACCATATATTTT
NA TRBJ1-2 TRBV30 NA CAWSLSRGNYGYTF TGTGCCTGGAGTCTCTCCAGGGGAAACTATGGCTACACCTTC
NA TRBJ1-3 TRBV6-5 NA CASSYVSPPGGNTIYF TGTGCCAGCAGTTACGTATCGCCGCCCGGGGGAAACACCATATATTTT
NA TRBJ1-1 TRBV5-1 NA CASSSQGLNTEAFF TGCGCCAGCAGCTCCCAGGGACTGAACACTGAAGCTTTCTTT
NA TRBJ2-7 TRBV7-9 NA CASSLYPKGRKSYEQYF TGTGCCAGCAGCTTATACCCTAAAGGACGGAAATCCTACGAGCAGTACTTC
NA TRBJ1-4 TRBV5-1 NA CASSLEGRAAGVEKLFF TGCGCCAGCAGCTTGGAGGGACGGGCGGCTGGAGTTGAAAAACTGTTTTTT
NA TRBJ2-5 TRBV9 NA CASSVATGKIQETQYF TGTGCCAGCAGCGTAGCTACGGGGAAGATACAAGAGACCCAGTACTTC
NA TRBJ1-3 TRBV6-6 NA CASSGLWGLTGNTIYF TGTGCCAGCAGTGGCCTCTGGGGTCTCACTGGAAACACCATATATTTT
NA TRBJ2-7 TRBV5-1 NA CASSRRGDSSYEQYF TGCGCCAGCAGCCGCCGGGGGGACAGCTCCTACGAGCAGTACTTC
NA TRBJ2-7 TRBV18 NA CASSYRDIYEQYF TGTGCCAGCTCTTACCGGGACATTTACGAGCAGTACTTC
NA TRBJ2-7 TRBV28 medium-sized CASRNSGGNEQYF TGTGCCAGCAGGAATTCAGGGGGGAACGAGCAGTACTTC
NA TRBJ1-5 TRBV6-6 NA CASRDGEMRNQPQHF TGTGCCAGTAGGGACGGAGAGATGCGCAATCAGCCCCAGCATTTT
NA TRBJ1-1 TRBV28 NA CASTQTNTEAFF TGTGCCAGCACACAAACGAACACTGAAGCTTTCTTT
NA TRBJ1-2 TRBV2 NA CASSRDTHYGYTF TGTGCCAGCAGCCGGGACACCCACTATGGCTACACCTTC
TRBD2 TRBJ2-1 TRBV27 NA CASKPGLAYNEQFF TGTGCCAGTAAGCCAGGACTAGCCTACAATGAGCAGTTCTTC
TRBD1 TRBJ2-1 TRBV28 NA CASSPTGSYNEQFF TGTGCCAGCAGCCCGACAGGGTCGTACAATGAGCAGTTCTTC
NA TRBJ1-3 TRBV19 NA CASTSGGGNTIYF TGTGCCAGTACCTCCGGAGGGGGAAACACCATATATTTT
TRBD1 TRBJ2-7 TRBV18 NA CASSLRQGANEQYF TGTGCCAGCTCCCTTCGACAGGGGGCGAACGAGCAGTACTTC